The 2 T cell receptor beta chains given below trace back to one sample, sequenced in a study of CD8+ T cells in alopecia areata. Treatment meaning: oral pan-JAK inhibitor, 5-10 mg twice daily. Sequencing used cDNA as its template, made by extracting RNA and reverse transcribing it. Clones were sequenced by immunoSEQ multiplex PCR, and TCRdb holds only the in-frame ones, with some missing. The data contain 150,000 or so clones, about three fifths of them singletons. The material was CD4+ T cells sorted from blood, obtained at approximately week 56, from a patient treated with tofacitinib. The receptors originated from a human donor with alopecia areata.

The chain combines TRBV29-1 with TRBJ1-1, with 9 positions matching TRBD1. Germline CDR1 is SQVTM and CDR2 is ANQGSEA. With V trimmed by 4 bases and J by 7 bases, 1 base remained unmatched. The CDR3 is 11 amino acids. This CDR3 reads CSVADRGEAFF. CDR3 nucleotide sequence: TGCAGCGTTGCGGACAGGGGTGAAGCTTTCTTT.

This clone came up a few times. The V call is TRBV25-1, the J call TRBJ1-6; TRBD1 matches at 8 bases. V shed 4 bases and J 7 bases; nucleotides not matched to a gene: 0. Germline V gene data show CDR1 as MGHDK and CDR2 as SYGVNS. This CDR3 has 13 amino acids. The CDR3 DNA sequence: TGTGCCAGCAGTGGGACAGGGAATTCACCCCTCCACTTT. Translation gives CASSGTGNSPLHF. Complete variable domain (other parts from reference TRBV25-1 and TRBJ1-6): EADIYQTPRYLVIGTGKKITLECSQTMGHDKMYWYQQDPGMELHLIHYSYGVNSTEKGDLSSESTVSRIRTEHFPLTLESARPSHTSQYLCASSGTGNSPLHFGNGTRLTVT.